The clone carrying this TCR beta chain was seen a handful of times. TCRdb reprocessed the reads via MiXCR and lists one record per CDR3 protein. The table lists 740,000 or so distinct CDR3 sequences, roughly 36% of them singletons. Germline CDR1 and CDR2: LNHNV and YYDKDF (reference sequence). V lost 0 bases and J lost 3, with 18 bases in between. This CDR3 is built from 18 residues. The data were obtained in a study of T cell repertoires in cytomegalovirus infection. V gene TRBV15 combines with J gene TRBJ2-1, with D unclear. The TCR comes from a human donor in good health (CMV status not recorded). Some clones in this sample may be carry-over from other donors' samples. The sample comprised PBMCs. For the CDR3, the DNA is TGTGCCACCAGCAGAGATCCCCGCGTCTTCCCCTACTACAATGAGCAGTTCTTC. As protein: CATSRDPRVFPYYNEQFF.